Listed below are T cell receptor beta chains from one sample, sequenced in a study of T cells after yellow fever vaccination. Each CDR3 protein gets one entry after TCRdb re-called the 5' RACE reads with MiXCR. The sample includes around 65,000 distinct CDR3 sequences, around 5% of them seen just once. Sequencing was performed on CD4+ T cells sorted from PBMCs, taken about 2 weeks after the first yellow fever vaccination. These receptors came from a man between 18 and 29 years old who received the YFV17D yellow fever vaccine. Each CDR3 is given with its conserved first and last residue. The D gene is left open where the match is weak. Clone size, where shown, is once, few, many, or a class for clones that have expanded.

D gene	V gene	clone size	J gene	CDR3 DNA	CDR3 protein
TRBD1	TRBV7-6	many	TRBJ2-7	TGTGCCAGCAAATACGGACAGGAGCCCTCCTACGAGCAGTACTTC	CASKYGQEPSYEQYF
.	TRBV7-9	many	TRBJ1-5	TGTGCCAGCAGTTCCCTTAATCAGCCCCAGCATTTT	CASSSLNQPQHF
.	TRBV5-1	many	TRBJ2-2	TGCGCCAGCAGCTTGGCCCTAGCTACCCTGAAAGATCCCGGGGAGCTGTTTTTT	CASSLALATLKDPGELFF
TRBD1	TRBV20-1	many	TRBJ2-2	TGCAGTGCTAGATTGGGACAGGGGGGATACACCGGGGAGCTGTTTTTT	CSARLGQGGYTGELFF
.	TRBV3-1	many	TRBJ1-1	TGTGCCAGCAGCCAAGCAGGGTCGGAAGAAGCTTTCTTT	CASSQAGSEEAFF
.	TRBV12-3/TRBV12-4	many	TRBJ1-3	TGTGCCAGCAGTTCGGGAGGTCGTGGAAACACCATATATTTT	CASSSGGRGNTIYF
TRBD1	TRBV5-1	many	TRBJ2-5	TGCGCCAGCAGCTCGACAGGGCCGGAGACCCAGTACTTC	CASSSTGPETQYF
.	TRBV28	many	TRBJ2-5	TGTGCCAGCAGGAGGTGGGATTCGGAGACCCAGTACTTC	CASRRWDSETQYF
TRBD1	TRBV4-3	many	TRBJ2-7	TGCGCCAGCAGCCAAGAAAGACAGGGGGTGAAGTACTTC	CASSQERQGVKYF
TRBD1	TRBV12-3/TRBV12-4	few	TRBJ1-5	TGTGCCAGCAGTTTAGGTTCAGGGGGACTATATAGCAATCAGCCCCAGCATTTT	CASSLGSGGLYSNQPQHF
.	TRBV20-1	many	TRBJ2-4	TGCAGTGCTAGCCGGGACTGGGAAGACATTCAGTACTTC	CSASRDWEDIQYF
.	TRBV4-3	.	TRBJ2-7	TGCGCCAGCAGCCAGGGGATCTCCTACGAGCAGTACTTC	CASSQGISYEQYF
.	TRBV5-1	many	TRBJ2-6	TGCGCCAGCAGCTTGAGGTCCAGCTCTGGGGCCAACGTCCTGACTTTC	CASSLRSSSGANVLTF
TRBD2	TRBV7-2	few	TRBJ2-7	TGTGCCAGCAGCCCCAGCGGGAGAGCCTACGAGCAGTACTTC	CASSPSGRAYEQYF
.	TRBV13	.	TRBJ2-1	TGTGCCAGCAGCTTGGACAATGAGCAGTTCTTC	CASSLDNEQFF
.	TRBV29-1	many	TRBJ1-2	TGCAGCGTTGAAGTTCCCTTAGCAGGGACGGATGGCTACACCTTC	CSVEVPLAGTDGYTF
TRBD1	TRBV4-1	many	TRBJ1-4	TGCGCCAGCAGCCAAGATGAGGGGACAGGGATCCGGGAAAAACTGTTTTTT	CASSQDEGTGIREKLFF
.	TRBV5-1	many	TRBJ2-7	TGCGCCAGCAGCCCGGTAGATTTCTACGAGCAGTACTTC	CASSPVDFYEQYF
.	TRBV7-9	many	TRBJ2-2	TGTGCCAGCAGGCGCGGCAGGGGTAACACCGGGGAGCTGTTTTTT	CASRRGRGNTGELFF
.	TRBV12-3/TRBV12-4	many	TRBJ1-2	TGTGCCAGCAGTTTAATGAGGGTCTATGGCTACACCTTC	CASSLMRVYGYTF
TRBD1	TRBV5-1	few	TRBJ2-3	TGCGCCAGCAGCTCCGGACAGGAGGGCACAGATACGCAGTATTTT	CASSSGQEGTDTQYF
TRBD2	TRBV7-9	many	TRBJ2-3	TGTGCCAGCAGCCCAAGACTAGCGGGGGTCATCACAGATACGCAGTATTTT	CASSPRLAGVITDTQYF
.	TRBV5-5	many	TRBJ2-2	TGTGCCAGCAGCGTGGGACACTACACCGGGGAGCTGTTTTTT	CASSVGHYTGELFF
.	TRBV5-6	.	TRBJ1-2	TGTGCCAGCAGCTTACAGGCCTCTGGCTACACCTTC	CASSLQASGYTF
.	TRBV20-1	many	TRBJ1-2	TGCAGTGCTACCGACCCTGGGGGCCCCTCCTATGGCTACACCTTC	CSATDPGGPSYGYTF
.	TRBV7-9	many	TRBJ1-1	TGTGCCAGCAGCTCGGACATCATGAACACTGAAGCTTTCTTT	CASSSDIMNTEAFF
.	TRBV12-5	many	TRBJ2-3	TGTGCTAGTGGTGAGGGGGATACGCAGTATTTT	CASGEGDTQYF
.	TRBV20-1	many	TRBJ1-1	TGCAGTGCTAGTCGCGGTACGAAAGCTTTCTTT	CSASRGTKAFF
TRBD2	TRBV12-3/TRBV12-4	many	TRBJ2-3	TGTGCCAGCAGTTCCTGGACTAGCGACTCCCTCACAGATACGCAGTATTTT	CASSSWTSDSLTDTQYF
.	TRBV5-1	many	TRBJ1-1	TGCGCCAGCAAGGGGGGATCGGGGGAGGAAGCTTTCTTT	CASKGGSGEEAFF
TRBD1	TRBV5-1	many	TRBJ2-2	TGCGCCAGCGGGCAGGGGGCCAGATCCACCGGGGAGCTGTTTTTT	CASGQGARSTGELFF
.	TRBV7-9	many	TRBJ2-5	TGTGCCAGCAGCTTAAGACAGTCGGAGACCCAGTACTTC	CASSLRQSETQYF
.	TRBV5-1	many	TRBJ2-3	TGCGCCAGCAGCTGGGGGTCAGATAGCACAGATACGCAGTATTTT	CASSWGSDSTDTQYF
.	TRBV20-1	many	TRBJ1-1	TGCAGTGCTAGATTCGGGTCAGGGCCCACTGAAGCTTTCTTT	CSARFGSGPTEAFF
.	TRBV7-3	.	TRBJ2-1	TGTGCCAGCAGCTCTGGGACCCAATTCAATGAGCAGTTCTTC	CASSSGTQFNEQFF
.	TRBV4-2	many	TRBJ2-6	TGTGCCAGCAGCCAAGATTCTGGGGCCAACGTCCTGACTTTC	CASSQDSGANVLTF
.	TRBV28	.	TRBJ1-3	TGTGCCAGCAGTCCCGGGGGGCCGAGCTCTGGAAACACCATATATTTT	CASSPGGPSSGNTIYF
TRBD2	TRBV20-1	many	TRBJ2-3	TGCAGTGCTAGGGGACTAGCGGGGGGCACAGATACGCAGTATTTT	CSARGLAGGTDTQYF
TRBD1	TRBV19	.	TRBJ1-2	TGTGCCAGTAGTATATCGGGACAGGGGTATGGCTACACCTTC	CASSISGQGYGYTF
.	TRBV7-2	many	TRBJ1-2	TGTGCCAGCAAACCTCCCCAGGGTGGCTACACCTTC	CASKPPQGGYTF
.	TRBV12-3/TRBV12-4	many	TRBJ1-4	TGTGCCAGCAGTTCAGCTCGGCAGGGTGAAAAACTGTTTTTT	CASSSARQGEKLFF
.	TRBV6-5	many	TRBJ2-2	TGTGCCAGCAGCCGAACCACCGGGCCCACCGCCGGGGAGCTGTTTTTT	CASSRTTGPTAGELFF
.	TRBV12-3/TRBV12-4	many	TRBJ2-1	TGTGCCAGCAGTTTAGCTGACCGAGTGGATGAGCAGTTCTTC	CASSLADRVDEQFF
.	TRBV5-1	many	TRBJ2-2	TGCGCCAGCATGAAACAATCGGAGGAGCTGTTTTTT	CASMKQSEELFF
.	TRBV4-1	many	TRBJ2-1	TGCGCCAGCAGCCAAGGGGGGCGAAGGGGAGCCTCCTACAATGAGCAGTTCTTC	CASSQGGRRGASYNEQFF
TRBD2	TRBV12-3/TRBV12-4	many	TRBJ2-1	TGTGCCAGCAGCACTAGCGGGGCTGCCTACAATGAGCAGTTCTTC	CASSTSGAAYNEQFF
.	TRBV6-5	.	TRBJ2-3	TGTGCCAGCAGTTACGTGGGGGGCACAGATACGCAGTATTTT	CASSYVGGTDTQYF
.	TRBV7-2	many	TRBJ2-2	TGTGCCAGCAGCTTTAACAGGGACACCGGGGAGCTGTTTTTT	CASSFNRDTGELFF
TRBD2	TRBV7-2	many	TRBJ2-1	TGTGCCAGCAGCTTGGTCTCTCGGGGACTAGCTGACAATGAGCAGTTCTTC	CASSLVSRGLADNEQFF
.	TRBV20-1	many	TRBJ1-5	TGCAGTGCTAGTTGGCAGCTCAATCAGCCCCAGCATTTT	CSASWQLNQPQHF
.	TRBV3-1	many	TRBJ1-5	TGTGCCAGCAGCGTAGACAGGAGCAATCAGCCCCAGCATTTT	CASSVDRSNQPQHF
.	TRBV7-2	many	TRBJ2-3	TGTGCCAGCAGCTTAGGAATACCCACAGATACGCAGTATTTT	CASSLGIPTDTQYF
.	TRBV20-1	many	TRBJ2-1	TGCAGTGCTAGAGCGACGAACCGGGCCGACAATGAGCAGTTCTTC	CSARATNRADNEQFF
TRBD1	TRBV27	many	TRBJ2-5	TGTGCCAGCCGACAGGGGGCGGAGACCCAGTACTTC	CASRQGAETQYF
.	TRBV10-3	many	TRBJ2-3	TGTGCCGTCCACGGGGCAGGAGGCACAGATACGCAGTATTTT	CAVHGAGGTDTQYF
.	TRBV5-1	many	TRBJ1-2	TGCGCCAGCAGCTTGGATACGCCCGACTATGGCTACACCTTC	CASSLDTPDYGYTF
.	TRBV3-1	many	TRBJ1-2	TGTGCCAGCAGCCTTGGGGACGGCTACTTCTATGGCTACACCTTC	CASSLGDGYFYGYTF